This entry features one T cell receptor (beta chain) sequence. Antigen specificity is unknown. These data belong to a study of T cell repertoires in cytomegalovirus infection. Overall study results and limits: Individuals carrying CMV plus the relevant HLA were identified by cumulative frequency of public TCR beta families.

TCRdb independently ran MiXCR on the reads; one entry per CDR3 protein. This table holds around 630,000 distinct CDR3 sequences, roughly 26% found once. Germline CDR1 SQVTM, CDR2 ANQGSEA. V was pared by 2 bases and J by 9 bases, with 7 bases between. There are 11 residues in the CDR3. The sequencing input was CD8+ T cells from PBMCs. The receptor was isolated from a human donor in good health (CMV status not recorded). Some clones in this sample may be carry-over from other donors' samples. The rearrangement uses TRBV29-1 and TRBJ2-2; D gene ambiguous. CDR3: CSVEIDRELFF. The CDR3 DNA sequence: TGCAGCGTTGAAATTGATCGGGAGCTGTTTTTT.